The 10 T cell receptor beta chains presented below share a single source sample, sequenced in a study of beta chain features in type 1 diabetes. The isolated RNA, all of it, was reverse transcribed, so expressed TCRB transcripts were what got sequenced. Using immunoSEQ multiplex PCR, the repertoire was profiled, and TCRdb retains in-frame clones only, with some absent. The table includes 300,000 to 400,000 clones, approximately 11% detected once. Input material: naive CD4+ T cells from blood. The receptors derive from a woman in her 30s in good health.

This clone was counted a few times. The J gene is TRBJ2-6, the V gene TRBV18; D remains ambiguous. The CDR3 has 14 amino acids. Per the germline V gene, CDR1 is KGHSH and CDR2 is LQKENI. Deletions cut 6 bases from V and 0 bases from J, with 6 bases between. DNA for the CDR3: TGTGCCAGCTCCCTAAACTCTGGGGCCAACGTCCTGACTTTC. Amino acids: CASSLNSGANVLTF.

The J gene is TRBJ2-2, the V gene TRBV30; D remains ambiguous. The CDR3 is 15 amino acids. The germline gives CDR1 GTSNPN, CDR2 SVGIG (reference sequence). V was trimmed by 0 bases and J by 2 bases, leaving 10 bases between them. Here the CDR3 reads CAWSVAGTNTGELFF. CDR3 DNA: TGTGCCTGGAGTGTAGCAGGCACCAACACCGGGGAGCTGTTTTTT.

This clone has a handful of counts. The CDR3 spells CASSLNRTGEIEYEQYF. The CDR3 bases are TGCGCCAGCAGTCTCAACAGGACAGGGGAGATCGAGTACGAGCAGTACTTC. This chain uses TRBV23-1 with TRBJ2-7, with TRBD1 matching 9 bases. TRBV23-1 is labeled an ORF, and its function is uncertain. This CDR3 spans 17 amino acids. V gave up 4 bases and J gave up 4 bases; unmatched junction bases: 14.

The chain recombines TRBV30 with TRBJ2-3, with D possibly TRBD2 on 5 matching bases. Germline V CDR1 and CDR2: GTSNPN, SVGIG (reference sequence). V lost 1 base and J lost 6, with 14 bases in between. CDR3 length: 14 residues. CDR3 DNA sequence: TGTGCCTGGAGTGGGCTAGAGGGTCTCGATACGCAGTATTTT. Amino acid sequence: CAWSGLEGLDTQYF.

The chain is built from TRBV4-3 and TRBJ2-1, with a possible D match to TRBD2 (5 bases). The CDR3 sequence is 13 residues long. Germline CDR1 LGHNA, CDR2 YSLEER. V was pared by 3 bases and J by 4 bases, with 7 bases between. Here the CDR3 DNA reads TGCGCCAGCAGCCAGAGGACTTACAATGAGCAGTTCTTC. It yields the protein CASSQRTYNEQFF.

Only a few counts were recorded for this clone. V usage is TRBV9 and J usage is TRBJ2-7; the match to TRBD2 covers 14 bases. The CDR3 loop spans 20 amino acids. Per germline, CDR1 SGDLS and CDR2 YYNGEE. The ends lost 4 bases at V and 2 bases at J; junction bases unmatched: 17. The CDR3 region is CASSLRTGTSGRGAPYEQYF. Written as DNA, the CDR3 is TGTGCCAGCAGCCTACGGACCGGGACTAGCGGGAGAGGCGCCCCCTACGAGCAGTACTTC.

This clone was counted between two and nine times. The V and J genes are TRBV23-1 and TRBJ2-1; 9 nucleotides line up with TRBD2. TRBV23-1 is annotated as an ORF whose role is uncertain. The CDR3 has 16 amino acids. V dropped 0 bases and J dropped 7; count of bases not matched to a gene: 7. This CDR3 is CASSQSSIAGVNEQFF. The CDR3 region has the DNA TGCGCCAGCAGTCAATCGAGCATAGCGGGAGTAAATGAGCAGTTCTTC.

This clone was seen a handful of times. This sequence joins TRBV7-6 and TRBJ2-1; 8 bases agree with TRBD2. Germline V lookup: CDR1 SGHVS, CDR2 FNYEAQ. V was clipped by 4 bases and J by 0 bases; unmatched bases: 8. The CDR3 covers 17 residues. DNA of the CDR3: TGTGCCAGCAGCTCAGACTCAAGCGGGAGCTCCTACAATGAGCAGTTCTTC. It is translated as CASSSDSSGSSYNEQFF.

This clone occurred a few times. The CDR3 sequence: CASEAGKQETQYF. CDR3 in DNA: TGTGCCTCCGAGGCGGGGAAGCAAGAGACCCAGTACTTC. The chain links TRBV10-3 to TRBJ2-5; tentative D call: TRBD2 (6 bases). The germline V and J ends were trimmed by 11 bases and 2 bases, with 15 bases remaining between them. Germline values: CDR1 ENHRY, CDR2 SYGVKD. The CDR3 consists of 13 residues.

This rearrangement joins TRBV30 to TRBJ1-5; tentatively, D is TRBD1 (5 bases). The CDR3 has 12 amino acids. Trimming shortened V by 2 bases and J by 5 bases, and 7 bases separated the two germline ends. The germline V gene has CDR1 GTSNPN and CDR2 SVGIG (reference sequence). CDR3 amino acids: CAWSSGDQPQHF. CDR3 bases: TGTGCCTGGAGTTCGGGGGATCAGCCCCAGCATTTT.